Shown below are 9 T cell receptor beta chains from a single sample sequenced in a study of T-cell reconstitution after alpha-beta-depleted transplantation in children. Preparing the TCRbeta library involved the use of unique molecular identifiers. TCRdb fed the PCR reads into MiXCR, producing one record per CDR3 protein. The sample shows a few hundred thousand distinct CDR3 sequences, approximately 9.9% of them seen only once. Here the sequenced sample was PBMCs from the stem cell graft donor, taken from the stem cell graft. These receptors originate from a human donor who donated a stem cell graft to a child with SCID.

This clonotype has ten or more counts. The chain couples TRBV5-1 to TRBJ2-1; TRBD2 agrees at 7 bases. Trimming at V came to 4 bases and at J to 1 base, leaving 5 bases not matched to a gene. The CDR3 has 15 residues. In germline, CDR1 is SGHRS, CDR2 YFSETQ. This CDR3 is CASSPLGGSYNEQFF. As DNA, the CDR3 is TGCGCCAGCAGCCCTCTCGGGGGGTCCTACAATGAGCAGTTCTTC.

This clonotype was seen at least ten times. The chain links TRBV5-1 to TRBJ2-7; 8 bases match TRBD1. Germline-derived CDR1 and CDR2 are SGHRS and YFSETQ. CDR3 length equals 14 residues. Trimming cost V 4 bases and J 3 bases; bases outside gene matches: 6. CDR3 nucleotides: TGCGCCAGCAGCCGTGGACAGGGTAGCTACGAGCAGTACTTC. Translating gives CASSRGQGSYEQYF.

This clonotype was seen ten or more times. The rearrangement links TRBV11-1 to TRBJ2-7, with D perhaps matching TRBD1 (5 bases). V was clipped by 2 bases and J by 1 base, with 12 bases between them. Germline V lookup: CDR1 SGHAT, CDR2 FQDESV (reference sequence). The CDR3 contains 15 residues. CDR3 residues: CASSLPPQGSYEQYF. The CDR3 DNA follows: TGTGCCAGCAGCTTACCCCCGCAGGGATCCTACGAGCAGTACTTC.

The table lists this clonotype with many counts. The chain carries TRBV7-6 and TRBJ1-6, with a tentative D call TRBD1 (6 bases). Germline CDR1 reads SGHVS; CDR2 reads FNYEAQ. The CDR3 has 15 residues. Trimming took 5 bases from V and 5 from J, leaving 13 bases between them. CDR3 protein: CASSKQGTDNSPLHF. CDR3 sequence (DNA): TGTGCCAGCAGCAAGCAGGGGACCGATAATTCACCCCTCCACTTT.

The chain uses TRBV6-5 and TRBJ2-1, with D maybe TRBD2 (5 bases). The CDR3 consists of 12 residues. V lost 11 bases and J lost 8, with 16 bases in between. Germline V gene data show CDR1 as MNHEY and CDR2 as SVGAGI. CDR3 DNA sequence: TGTGCCGTCCGGGGTTTACAATATGAGCAGTTCTTC. This gives the protein CAVRGLQYEQFF.

As regards this clonotype: This could be a read error, since a much larger clone is one nucleotide away. CDR3 region: CANRNPDNWYEQYF. The CDR3 DNA is TGTGCCAACCGAAATCCGGACAATTGGTACGAGCAGTACTTC. V usage is TRBV27 and J usage is TRBJ2-7, with a weak D call TRBD1 (5 bases). There are 14 residues in the CDR3. Germline V gene data show CDR1 as MNHEY and CDR2 as SMNVEV (reference sequence). V was clipped by 10 bases and J by 4 bases, with 20 bases between them.

This clonotype was seen repeatedly, ten times or more. The rearrangement uses TRBV20-1 and TRBJ2-3; no clear D. Germline lookup yields CDR1 DFQATT and CDR2 SNEGSKA (reference sequence). The germline V and J ends were trimmed by 0 bases and 1 base, with 14 bases remaining between them. The CDR3 extends over 16 amino acids. The chain's CDR3 is CSARDPFDLGTDTQYF. The CDR3 DNA follows: TGCAGTGCTAGAGACCCTTTTGACTTGGGCACAGATACGCAGTATTTT.

This clonotype occurred many times. The chain carries TRBV10-2 and TRBJ1-5, with D tentatively TRBD1 (6 bases). From germline, CDR1 is WSHSY and CDR2 SAAADI. V was clipped by 4 bases and J by 3 bases, with 16 bases between them. The CDR3 has 16 residues. CDR3 loop: CASSGKQGVVNQPQHF. CDR3 DNA sequence: TGCGCCAGCAGTGGGAAACAGGGAGTAGTCAATCAGCCCCAGCATTTT.

This clonotype was seen ten or more times. This sequence joins TRBV4-1 and TRBJ2-2; D may be TRBD1 or TRBD2 (5 bases each). V was clipped by 4 bases and J by 4 bases, with 19 bases between them. This CDR3 is built from 17 residues. The V gene's germline CDR1 is MGHRA and CDR2 YSYEKL. The CDR3 loop reads CASSLTTGTVSTGELFF. As DNA, the CDR3 is TGCGCCAGCAGCCTCACAACCGGGACGGTATCCACCGGGGAGCTGTTTTTT.